A selection of T cell receptor beta chains follows, all from one sample in a study of shared clonotypes between healthy human individuals. Clones were read by immunoSEQ multiplex PCR, and TCRdb kept only the in-frame ones, dropping some. The profile shows over 2 million clones, 85% to 95% of them singletons. The source material was naive CD4+ T cells from PBMCs. Receptors originate from a young man in good health. Some clones in this sample may be carry-over from other donors' samples. Both conserved end residues are part of each CDR3. Fields, in order: clone size, V gene, D gene, J gene, CDR3 DNA, CDR3 protein. A D gene is named only where the DNA matches it firmly. Expanded clones get a size class; other rows say once, few or many, or leave the size out.

NA	TRBV28	TRBD1	TRBJ1-1	TGTGCCAGCAGTTCGTTGGACAGGATGAACACTGAAGCTTTCTTT	CASSSLDRMNTEAFF
once	TRBV27	NA	TRBJ2-7	TGTGCCAGCAGACAACCGGGAAACTCCTACGAGCAGTACTTC	CASRQPGNSYEQYF
NA	TRBV28	NA	TRBJ2-4	TGTGCCAGCAGTTTAGTCCTGGGGGCCAAAAACATTCAGTACTTC	CASSLVLGAKNIQYF
once	TRBV7-9	NA	TRBJ2-5	TGTGCCAGCAGCTTATCCATACGGGGAAGGGGAGAGACCCAGTACTTC	CASSLSIRGRGETQYF
NA	TRBV28	NA	TRBJ2-7	TGTGCCAGCAGTCTCATAAGGAACGAGCAGTACTTC	CASSLIRNEQYF
NA	TRBV19	TRBD2	TRBJ2-2	TGTGCCACCAAGCTCCGGGGGGTATTGACCGGGGAGCTGTTTTTT	CATKLRGVLTGELFF
NA	TRBV18	NA	TRBJ1-1	TGTGCCAGCTCACGGGACACCAACACTGAAGCTTTCTTT	CASSRDTNTEAFF
few	TRBV2	NA	TRBJ2-1	TGTGCCAGGGGAGAGGAGTTCTTC	CARGEEFF
NA	TRBV11-2	TRBD2	TRBJ2-7	TGTGCCAGCAGGGCTAGCGGGAGCTACGAGCAGTACTTC	CASRASGSYEQYF
NA	TRBV28	NA	TRBJ1-5	TGTGCCAGCAGTTTTGCCTATCAGCCCCAGCATTTT	CASSFAYQPQHF